The 18 T cell receptor beta chains given below trace back to one sample, sequenced in a study of blood T cell repertoires in COVID-19. Profiled with immunoSEQ multiplex PCR; TCRdb holds only in-frame clones, not every one. This table holds roughly 250,000 clones, 75% to 90% found once. Sequenced input: PBMCs or T cells enriched from blood (not recorded which). Source of these receptors: a woman aged 25 to 39 who had recovered from COVID-19.

This sequence joins TRBV6-4 and TRBJ1-2; perhaps TRBD1 as D (5 bases). Germline V gene sequence: CDR1 MRHNA, CDR2 SNTAGT. Trimming cost V 4 bases and J 7 bases, with 19 bases left between them. There are 15 residues in the CDR3. CDR3 nucleotide sequence: TGTGCCAGCAGTGCCACTCCCGGGACTCCGACTGGCTACACCTTC. Amino acids: CASSATPGTPTGYTF.

This clone has just a few counts. V and J are TRBV28 and TRBJ1-3, with D possibly TRBD1 on 5 matching bases. Germline assignment: CDR1 MDHEN and CDR2 SYDVKM. The CDR3 spans 17 residues. V lost 4 bases and J 2 bases, leaving 18 bases between the germline ends. CDR3 sequence: CASSSFGGKGTGNTIYF. The CDR3 nucleotides are TGTGCCAGCAGTTCCTTTGGGGGGAAAGGAACTGGAAACACCATATATTTT.

Notes on this clone: Other DNA sequences from this sample encode an identical CDR3 as well. The rearrangement uses TRBV28 and TRBJ1-6; 7 bases are shared with TRBD1. Germline V CDR1 and CDR2: MDHEN, SYDVKM. The CDR3 is 14 residues long. The V segment lost 6 bases and the J segment 7 bases; nucleotides outside the gene matches: 6. CDR3: CASSPNRGNSPLHF. As DNA, the CDR3 is TGTGCCAGCAGCCCAAACAGGGGCAATTCACCCCTCCACTTT.

The rearrangement uses TRBV11-2 and TRBJ2-7; 9 bases line up with TRBD1. J lost 2 bases, V lost 2 bases, and 7 bases had no gene match. The V gene's germline CDR1 is SGHAT and CDR2 FQNNGV. The CDR3 totals 16 residues. As DNA, the CDR3 is TGTGCCAGCAGCTTATTAACGGGACAGGGACCCTACGAGCAGTACTTC. This encodes CASSLLTGQGPYEQYF. Complete variable domain (other parts from reference TRBV11-2 and TRBJ2-7): EAGVAQSPRYKIIEKRQSVAFWCNPISGHATLYWYQQILGQGPKLLIQFQNNGVVDDSQLPKDRFSAERLKGVDSTLKIQPAKLEDSAVYLCASSLLTGQGPYEQYFGPGTRLTVT.

This sequence joins TRBV2 and TRBJ1-2, with D possibly TRBD1 on 5 matching bases. The V and J ends lost 2 bases and 4 bases respectively, with 11 bases between them. Germline loops: CDR1 SNHLY, CDR2 FYNNEI. The CDR3 covers 14 residues. The chain's CDR3 is CASSEKGPVYGYTF. The CDR3 nucleotides are TGTGCCAGCAGTGAAAAGGGGCCAGTCTATGGCTACACCTTC.

This clone appeared a single time. This sequence joins TRBV11-2 and TRBJ1-2; perhaps TRBD1 as D (5 bases). The CDR3 is made up of 16 amino acids. Germline V gene sequence: CDR1 SGHAT, CDR2 FQNNGV. V was cut by 4 bases and J by 4 bases, with 19 bases left in between. The CDR3 DNA follows: TGTGCCAGCAGCTCGAGTTTCTCCGCGGGGACCTATGGCTACACCTTC. This codes for CASSSSFSAGTYGYTF.

This clone was observed once. The genes are TRBV11-2 and TRBJ1-1, with D perhaps matching TRBD1 (6 bases). Deletions cut 7 bases from V and 1 base from J, with 13 bases between. CDR1 is SGHAT, CDR2 FQNNGV, per germline. The CDR3 extends over 14 amino acids. The DNA for the CDR3 is TGTGCCAGCACCAGAACAGGGACGAACACTGAAGCTTTCTTT. Its protein is CASTRTGTNTEAFF.

The chain joins TRBV6-5 to TRBJ1-1; D remains unclear. The CDR3 contains 12 residues. Germline CDR1 MNHEY, CDR2 SVGAGI. The V end lost 10 bases, the J end lost 0 bases, and 9 bases lay between the germline ends. The CDR3 nucleotides read TGTGCCACGTCCTCCGTGAACACTGAAGCTTTCTTT. Translating gives CATSSVNTEAFF.

This sequence joins TRBV10-3 and TRBJ2-5, with 7 bases aligning to TRBD1. The germline CDR1 and CDR2 sequences are ENHRY and SYGVKD. Trimming at V came to 3 bases and at J to 7 bases, leaving 11 bases not matched to a gene. The CDR3 length is 15 residues. The CDR3 region is CAISEPRGGGGTQYF. The DNA for the CDR3 is TGTGCCATCAGTGAACCTAGAGGGGGCGGTGGGACCCAGTACTTC.

In DNA, the CDR3 is TGCGCCAGCAGCCCGGACAGGGCCAATGAGCAGTTCTTC. Translated: CASSPDRANEQFF. The rearrangement joins TRBV5-1 to TRBJ2-1; TRBD1 aligns across 8 bases. Germline V gene lookup returns CDR1 SGHRS and CDR2 YFSETQ. J gave up 6 bases and V 4 bases, and 3 bases lay outside the gene matches. The CDR3 length is 13 residues. Full variable domain (missing parts from reference TRBV5-1 and TRBJ2-1): KAGVTQTPRYLIKTRGQQVTLSCSPISGHRSVSWYQQTPGQGLQFLFEYFSETQRNKGNFPGRFSGRQFSNSRSEMNVSTLELGDSALYLCASSPDRANEQFFGPGTRLTVL.

V usage is TRBV3-1 (or the pseudogene TRBV3-2) and J usage is TRBJ1-5; tentative D call: TRBD1 (5 bases). This CDR3 is built from 15 residues. V was shortened by 0 bases and J by 7 bases, with 13 bases between the two germline ends. In germline, CDR1 is LGHDT, CDR2 YNNKEL (reference sequence). CDR3 amino acids: CASSQDQGGRQPQHF. The CDR3 bases are TGTGCCAGCAGCCAAGATCAGGGCGGCCGCCAGCCCCAGCATTTT.

This chain joins TRBV30 and TRBJ2-7; D may be TRBD2 (5 bases). Between the trimmed V and J ends, which lost 1 base and 7 bases, there was a span of 11 bases. CDR3 size: 12 residues. Looked up from germline, CDR1 is GTSNPN and CDR2 is SVGIG (reference sequence). CDR3 in DNA: TGTGCCTGGAGTGACCGGGGATGGGAGCAGTACTTC. The encoded protein is CAWSDRGWEQYF. Full variable domain (rest looked up from reference TRBV30 and TRBJ2-7): SQTIHQWPATLVQPVGSPLSLECTVEGTSNPNLYWYRQAAGRGLQLLFYSVGIGQISSEVPQNLSASRPQDRQFILSSKKLLLSDSGFYLCAWSDRGWEQYFGPGTRLTVT.

The chain has TRBV11-2 and TRBJ1-1; possible D gene TRBD1, 5 bases. This CDR3 has 15 residues. The germline CDR1 and CDR2 sequences are SGHAT and FQNNGV. V lost 1 base to trimming and J lost 0 bases, with 9 bases between them. The CDR3 DNA reads TGTGCCAGCAGCTTAGTACCAGGGCTGAACACTGAAGCTTTCTTT. It specifies CASSLVPGLNTEAFF.

This chain connects TRBV4-1 to TRBJ2-7, with 12 bases identical to TRBD2. CDR3 length equals 15 residues. The junction had 7 bases not matched to a gene; V was cut back by 4 bases and J by 6 bases. CDR1 MGHRA and CDR2 YSYEKL come from the germline V gene. Here the CDR3 reads CASSRFPGLAGEQYF. Here the CDR3 DNA reads TGCGCCAGCAGCCGATTCCCGGGACTAGCGGGCGAGCAGTACTTC.

J is TRBJ1-1 and V is TRBV9; unclear D gene. CDR3 size: 12 residues. Trimming removed 3 bases at V and 4 bases at J, with 7 bases between. Germline lookup yields CDR1 SGDLS and CDR2 YYNGEE. The DNA for the CDR3 is TGTGCCAGCAGCGCCGGAGGCACTGAAGCTTTCTTT. It encodes CASSAGGTEAFF. Supplemented by reference TRBV9 and TRBJ1-1, the full variable domain reads DSGVTQTPKHLITATGQRVTLRCSPRSGDLSVYWYQQSLDQGLQFLIQYYNGEERAKGNILERFSAQQFPDLHSELNLSSLELGDSALYFCASSAGGTEAFFGQGTRLTVV.

The CDR3 sequence: CAWSPHPSWSKPQHF. As DNA, the CDR3 is TGTGCCTGGAGTCCTCATCCGAGTTGGTCGAAGCCCCAGCATTTT. This rearrangement joins TRBV30 to TRBJ1-5; unclear D gene. V was shortened by 2 bases and J by 8 bases, with 19 bases between the two germline ends. Looked up from germline, CDR1 is GTSNPN and CDR2 is SVGIG (reference sequence). The CDR3 covers 15 residues.

The V gene is TRBV20-1, the J gene TRBJ1-6, with D possibly being TRBD1 (6 bases). The CDR3 totals 15 residues. CDR1 and CDR2 (germline): DFQATT, SNEGSKA (reference sequence). V lost 3 bases, J lost 7 bases, and 16 bases lay in between. The CDR3 DNA follows: TGCAGTGCTAGTCGCTCAGGGGATGGGAATTCACCCCTCCACTTT. This encodes CSASRSGDGNSPLHF.

V usage is TRBV28 and J usage is TRBJ1-2; the D gene is possibly TRBD1 (6 bases). Germline CDR1 reads MDHEN; CDR2 reads SYDVKM. This CDR3 spans 13 amino acids. V was pared by 10 bases and J by 4 bases, with 16 bases between. The CDR3 region is CATYYRASYGYTF. The DNA of the CDR3 is TGTGCCACCTATTACAGGGCTAGCTATGGCTACACCTTC.